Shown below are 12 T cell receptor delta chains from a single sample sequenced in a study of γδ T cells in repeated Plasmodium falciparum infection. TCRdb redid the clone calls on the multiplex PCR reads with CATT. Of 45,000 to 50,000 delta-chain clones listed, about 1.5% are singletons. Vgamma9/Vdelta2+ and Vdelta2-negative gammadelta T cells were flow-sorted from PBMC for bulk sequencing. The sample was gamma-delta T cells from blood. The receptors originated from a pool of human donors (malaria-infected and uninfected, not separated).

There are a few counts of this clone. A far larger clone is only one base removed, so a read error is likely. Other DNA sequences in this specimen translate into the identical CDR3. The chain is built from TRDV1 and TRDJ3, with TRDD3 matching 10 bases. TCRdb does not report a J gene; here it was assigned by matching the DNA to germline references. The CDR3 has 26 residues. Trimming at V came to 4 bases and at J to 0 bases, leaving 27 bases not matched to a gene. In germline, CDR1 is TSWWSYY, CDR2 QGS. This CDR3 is CALGGTKVQKGDTLREFSWDTRQMFF. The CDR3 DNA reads TGTGCTCTTGGGGGAACCAAAGTCCAAAAGGGGGATACGCTTAGGGAGTTCTCCTGGGACACCCGACAGATGTTTTTC.

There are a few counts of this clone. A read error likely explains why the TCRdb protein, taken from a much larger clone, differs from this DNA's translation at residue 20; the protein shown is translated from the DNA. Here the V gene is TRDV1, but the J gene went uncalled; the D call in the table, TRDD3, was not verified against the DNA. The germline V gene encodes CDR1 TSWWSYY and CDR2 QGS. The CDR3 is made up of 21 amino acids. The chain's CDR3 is CALGEGPTAPYWGTYTDKLTF. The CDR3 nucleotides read TGTGCTCTTGGGGAAGGCCCTACAGCTCCCTACTGGGGGACCTACACCGATAAACTCACCTTT.

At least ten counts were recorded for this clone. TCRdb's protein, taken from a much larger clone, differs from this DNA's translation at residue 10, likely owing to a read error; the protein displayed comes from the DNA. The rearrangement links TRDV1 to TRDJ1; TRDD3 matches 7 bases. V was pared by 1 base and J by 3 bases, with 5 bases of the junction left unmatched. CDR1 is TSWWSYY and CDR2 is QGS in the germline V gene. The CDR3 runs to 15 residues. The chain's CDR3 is CALGERLGDADKLIF. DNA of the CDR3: TGTGCTCTTGGGGAACGGTTGGGGGACGCCGATAAACTCATCTTT.

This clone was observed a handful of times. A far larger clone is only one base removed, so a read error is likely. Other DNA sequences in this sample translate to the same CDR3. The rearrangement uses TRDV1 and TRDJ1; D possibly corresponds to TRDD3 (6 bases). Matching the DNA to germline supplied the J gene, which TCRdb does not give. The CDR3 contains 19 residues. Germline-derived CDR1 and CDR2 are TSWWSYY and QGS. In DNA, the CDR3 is TGTGCTCTCGGGGTCCCCACCGCTACGGAAGGGATAGGGAGAACTAAACTCATCTTT. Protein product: CALGVPTATEGIGRTKLIF.

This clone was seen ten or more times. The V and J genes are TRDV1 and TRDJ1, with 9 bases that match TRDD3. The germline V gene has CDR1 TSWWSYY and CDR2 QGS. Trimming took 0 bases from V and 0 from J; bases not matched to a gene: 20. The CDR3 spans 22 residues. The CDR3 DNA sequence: TGTGCTCTTGGGGAACTATCGAAGCTTCTACTCTTACTGGGGGAGTACACCGATAAACTCATCTTT. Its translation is CALGELSKLLLLLGEYTDKLIF.

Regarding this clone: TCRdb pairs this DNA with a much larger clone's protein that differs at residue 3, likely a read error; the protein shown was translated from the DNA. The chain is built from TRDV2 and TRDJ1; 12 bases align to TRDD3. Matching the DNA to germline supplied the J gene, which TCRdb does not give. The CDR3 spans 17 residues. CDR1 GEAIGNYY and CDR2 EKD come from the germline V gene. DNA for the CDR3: TGTGCCCGTGACCCAGTACTGGGGGATACCTACACCGATAAACTCATCTTT. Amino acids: CARDPVLGDTYTDKLIF.

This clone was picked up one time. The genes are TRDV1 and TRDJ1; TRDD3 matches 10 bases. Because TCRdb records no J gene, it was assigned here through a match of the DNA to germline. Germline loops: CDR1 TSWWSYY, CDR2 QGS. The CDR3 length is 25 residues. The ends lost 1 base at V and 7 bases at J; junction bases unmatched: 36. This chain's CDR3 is CALGEPEVWVPTFQVRTGGSLKLIF. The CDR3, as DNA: TGTGCTCTTGGGGAACCCGAGGTGTGGGTCCCTACTTTTCAAGTCCGCACTGGGGGATCCCTTAAACTCATCTTT.

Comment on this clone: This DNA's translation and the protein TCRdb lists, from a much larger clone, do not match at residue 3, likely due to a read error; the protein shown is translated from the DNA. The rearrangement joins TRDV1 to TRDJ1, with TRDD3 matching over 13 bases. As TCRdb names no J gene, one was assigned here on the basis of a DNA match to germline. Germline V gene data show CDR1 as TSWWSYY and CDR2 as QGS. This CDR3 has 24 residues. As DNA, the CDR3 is TGTGCTCCTGGGGAACGACCTACCTCGCTAACTGGGGGATACGCTGCCGGGTACACCGATAAACTCATCTTT. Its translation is CAPGERPTSLTGGYAAGYTDKLIF.

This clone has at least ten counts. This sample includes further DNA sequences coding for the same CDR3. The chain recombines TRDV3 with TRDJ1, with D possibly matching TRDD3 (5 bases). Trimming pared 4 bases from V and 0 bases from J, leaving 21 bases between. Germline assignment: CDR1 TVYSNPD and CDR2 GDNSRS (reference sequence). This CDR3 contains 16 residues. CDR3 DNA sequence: TGTGCCTCTAAAAGTCGGGGAGGTATCCACACCGATAAACTCATCTTT. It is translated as CASKSRGGIHTDKLIF.

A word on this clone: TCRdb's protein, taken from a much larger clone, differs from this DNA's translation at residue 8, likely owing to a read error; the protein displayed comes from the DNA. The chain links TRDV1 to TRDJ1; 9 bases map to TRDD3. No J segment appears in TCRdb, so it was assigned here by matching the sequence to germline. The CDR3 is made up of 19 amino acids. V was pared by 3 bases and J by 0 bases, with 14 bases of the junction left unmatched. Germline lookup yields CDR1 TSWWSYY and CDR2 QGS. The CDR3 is CALGDGGTGGLKYTDKLIF. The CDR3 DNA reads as TGTGCTCTTGGGGATGGAGGAACTGGGGGACTCAAGTACACCGATAAACTCATCTTT.

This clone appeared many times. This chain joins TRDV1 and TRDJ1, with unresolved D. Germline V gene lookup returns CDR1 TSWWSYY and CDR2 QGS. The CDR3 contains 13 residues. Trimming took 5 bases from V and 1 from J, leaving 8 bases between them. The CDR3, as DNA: TGTGCTCTTGGGAAGCCTTTCACCGATAAACTCATCTTT. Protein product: CALGKPFTDKLIF.

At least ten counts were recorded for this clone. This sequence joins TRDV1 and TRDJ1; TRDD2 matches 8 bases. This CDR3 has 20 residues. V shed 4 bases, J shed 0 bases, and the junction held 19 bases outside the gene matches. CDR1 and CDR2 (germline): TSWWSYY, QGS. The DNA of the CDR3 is TGTGCTCTTGGGGGCCCACAATCTTCCTACCCTCACCCGTACACCGATAAACTCATCTTT. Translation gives CALGGPQSSYPHPYTDKLIF.